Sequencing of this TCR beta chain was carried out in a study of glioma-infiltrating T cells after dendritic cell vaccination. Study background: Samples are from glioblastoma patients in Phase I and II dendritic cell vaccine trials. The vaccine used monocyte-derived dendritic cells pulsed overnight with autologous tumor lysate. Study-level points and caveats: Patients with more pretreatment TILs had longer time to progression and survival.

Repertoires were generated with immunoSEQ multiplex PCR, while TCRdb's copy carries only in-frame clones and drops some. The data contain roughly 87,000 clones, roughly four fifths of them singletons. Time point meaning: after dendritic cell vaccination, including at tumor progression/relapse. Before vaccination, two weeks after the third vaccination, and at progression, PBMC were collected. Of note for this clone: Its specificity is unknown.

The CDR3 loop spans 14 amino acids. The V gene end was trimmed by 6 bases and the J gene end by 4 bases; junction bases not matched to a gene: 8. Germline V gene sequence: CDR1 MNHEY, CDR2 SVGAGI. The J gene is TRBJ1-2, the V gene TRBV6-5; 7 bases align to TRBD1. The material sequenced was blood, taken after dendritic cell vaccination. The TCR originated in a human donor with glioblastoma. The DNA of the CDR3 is TGTGCCAGCAGCCTGAGGAGGGGGCTCTATGGCTACACCTTC. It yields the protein CASSLRRGLYGYTF.